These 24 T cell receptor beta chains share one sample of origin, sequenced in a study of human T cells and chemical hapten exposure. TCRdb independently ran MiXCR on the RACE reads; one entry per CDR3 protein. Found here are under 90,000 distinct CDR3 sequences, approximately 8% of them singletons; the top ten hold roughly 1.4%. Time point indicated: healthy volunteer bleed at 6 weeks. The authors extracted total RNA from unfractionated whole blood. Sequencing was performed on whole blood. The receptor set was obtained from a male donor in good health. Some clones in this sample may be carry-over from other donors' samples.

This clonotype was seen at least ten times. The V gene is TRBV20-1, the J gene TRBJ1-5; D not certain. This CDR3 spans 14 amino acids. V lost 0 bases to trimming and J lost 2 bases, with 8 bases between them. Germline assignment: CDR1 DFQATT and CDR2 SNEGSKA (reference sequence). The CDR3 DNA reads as TGCAGTGCTAGAGATAGGCGGGGCAATCAGCCCCAGCATTTT. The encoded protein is CSARDRRGNQPQHF.

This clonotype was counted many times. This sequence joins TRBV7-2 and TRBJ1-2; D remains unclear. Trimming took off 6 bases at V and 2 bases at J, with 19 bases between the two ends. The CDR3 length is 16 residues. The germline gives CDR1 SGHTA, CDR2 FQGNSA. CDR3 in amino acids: CASRSPGGVWNYGYTF. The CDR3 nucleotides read TGTGCCAGCAGGTCACCGGGCGGGGTGTGGAACTATGGCTACACCTTC.

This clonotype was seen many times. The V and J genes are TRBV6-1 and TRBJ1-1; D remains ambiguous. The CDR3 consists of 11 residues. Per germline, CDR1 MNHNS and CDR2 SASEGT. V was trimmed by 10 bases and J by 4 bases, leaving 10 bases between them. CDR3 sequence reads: CAIFGVTEAFF. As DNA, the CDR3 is TGTGCCATATTCGGGGTCACTGAAGCTTTCTTT.

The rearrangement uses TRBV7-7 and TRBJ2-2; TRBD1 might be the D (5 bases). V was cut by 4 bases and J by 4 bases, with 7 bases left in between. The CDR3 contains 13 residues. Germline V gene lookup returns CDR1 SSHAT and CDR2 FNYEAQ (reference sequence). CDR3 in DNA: TGTGCCAGCAGCTCTCAGGGCACCGGGGAGCTGTTTTTT. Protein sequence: CASSSQGTGELFF.

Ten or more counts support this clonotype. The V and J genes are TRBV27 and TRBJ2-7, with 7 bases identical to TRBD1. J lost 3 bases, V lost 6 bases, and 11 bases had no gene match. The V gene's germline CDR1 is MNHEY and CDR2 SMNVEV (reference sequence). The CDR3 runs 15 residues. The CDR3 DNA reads TGTGCCAGCAGCCAAAGGGGACAGTCCGACTACGAGCAGTACTTC. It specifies CASSQRGQSDYEQYF.

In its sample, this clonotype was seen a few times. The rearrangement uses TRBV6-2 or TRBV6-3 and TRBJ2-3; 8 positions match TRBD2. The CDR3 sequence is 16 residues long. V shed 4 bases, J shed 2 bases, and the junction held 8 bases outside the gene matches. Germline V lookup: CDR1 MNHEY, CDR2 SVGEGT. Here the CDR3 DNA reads TGTGCCAGCAGTTCCCCCACGGGAGGGTTCACAGATACGCAGTATTTT. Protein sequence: CASSSPTGGFTDTQYF.

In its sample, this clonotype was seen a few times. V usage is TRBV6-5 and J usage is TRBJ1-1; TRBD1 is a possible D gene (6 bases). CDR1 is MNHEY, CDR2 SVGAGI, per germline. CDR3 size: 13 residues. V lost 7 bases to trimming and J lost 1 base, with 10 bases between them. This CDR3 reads CASTRTENTEAFF. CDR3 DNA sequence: TGTGCCAGCACCCGGACAGAGAACACTGAAGCTTTCTTT.

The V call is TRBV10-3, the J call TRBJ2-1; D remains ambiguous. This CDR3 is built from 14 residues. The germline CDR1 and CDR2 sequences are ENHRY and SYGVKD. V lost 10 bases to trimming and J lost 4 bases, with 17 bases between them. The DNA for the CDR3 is TGTGCCACCAAGGGCGGTTTAGGTTACAATGAGCAGTTCTTC. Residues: CATKGGLGYNEQFF.

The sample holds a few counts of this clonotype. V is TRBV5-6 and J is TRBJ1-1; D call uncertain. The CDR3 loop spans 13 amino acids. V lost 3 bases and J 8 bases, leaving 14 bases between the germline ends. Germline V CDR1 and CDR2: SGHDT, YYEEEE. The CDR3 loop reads CASSYEGLEEAFF. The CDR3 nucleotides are TGTGCCAGCAGCTACGAGGGCCTTGAAGAAGCTTTCTTT.

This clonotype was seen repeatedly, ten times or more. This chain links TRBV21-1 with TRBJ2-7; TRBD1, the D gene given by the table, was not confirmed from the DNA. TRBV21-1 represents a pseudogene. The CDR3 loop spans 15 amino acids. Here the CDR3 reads CASSKGTGGIYEQYF. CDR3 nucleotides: TGTGCCAGCAGCAAAGGGACAGGGGGCATCTACGAGCAGTACTTC.

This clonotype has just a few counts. The CDR3 here is CASFLSRDENNQPQHF. DNA of the CDR3: TGTGCCAGCTTCTTGTCCAGGGATGAGAACAATCAGCCCCAGCATTTT. The chain has TRBV2 and TRBJ1-5; a weak D match, TRBD1 (5 bases). The CDR3 consists of 16 residues. Germline CDR1 and CDR2: SNHLY and FYNNEI. Trimming cost V 8 bases and J 3 bases, with 20 bases left between them.

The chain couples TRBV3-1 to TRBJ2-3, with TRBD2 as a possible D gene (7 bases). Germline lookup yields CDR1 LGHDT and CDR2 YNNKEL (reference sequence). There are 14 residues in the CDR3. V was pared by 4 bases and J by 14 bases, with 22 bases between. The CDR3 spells CASSPQGGGPSRYF. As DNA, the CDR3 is TGTGCCAGCAGCCCTCAGGGCGGGGGCCCCTCGCGGTATTTT.

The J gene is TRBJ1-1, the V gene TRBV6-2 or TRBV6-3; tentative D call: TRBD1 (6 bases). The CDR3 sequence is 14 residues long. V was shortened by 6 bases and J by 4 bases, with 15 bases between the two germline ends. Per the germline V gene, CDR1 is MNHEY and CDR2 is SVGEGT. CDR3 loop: CASSLTGIFTEAFF. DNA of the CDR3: TGTGCCAGCAGCCTTACAGGGATCTTCACTGAAGCTTTCTTT.

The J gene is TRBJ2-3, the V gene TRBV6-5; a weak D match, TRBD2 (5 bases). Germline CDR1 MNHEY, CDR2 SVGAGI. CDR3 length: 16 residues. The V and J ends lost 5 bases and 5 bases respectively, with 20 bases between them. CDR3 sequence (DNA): TGTGCCAGCAGTAATGGGCGTCCCGGGGAGTTAGATACGCAGTATTTT. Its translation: CASSNGRPGELDTQYF.

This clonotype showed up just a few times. CDR3 bases: TGTGCCAGCACCACTGACAGCGCCGCTGAAGCTTTCTTT. Translated, it gives CASTTDSAAEAFF. The chain carries TRBV12-3 or TRBV12-4 and TRBJ1-1; D is possibly TRBD1 (5 bases). V dropped 7 bases and J dropped 6 bases, with 15 bases sitting between them. CDR3 length: 13 residues.

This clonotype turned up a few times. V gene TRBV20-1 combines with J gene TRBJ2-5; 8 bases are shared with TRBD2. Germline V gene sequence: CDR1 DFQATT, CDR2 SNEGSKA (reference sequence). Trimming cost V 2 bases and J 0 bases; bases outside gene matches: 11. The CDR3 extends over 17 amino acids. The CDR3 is CSARSPPEREYQETQYF. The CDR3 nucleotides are TGCAGTGCTAGATCCCCCCCGGAGCGGGAGTACCAAGAGACCCAGTACTTC.

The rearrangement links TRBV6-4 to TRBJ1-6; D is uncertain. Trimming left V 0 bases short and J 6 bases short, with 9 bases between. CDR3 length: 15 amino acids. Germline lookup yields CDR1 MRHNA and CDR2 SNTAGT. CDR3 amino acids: CASSDSTAGNSPLHF. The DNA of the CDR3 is TGTGCCAGCAGTGACTCGACTGCGGGTAATTCACCCCTCCACTTT.

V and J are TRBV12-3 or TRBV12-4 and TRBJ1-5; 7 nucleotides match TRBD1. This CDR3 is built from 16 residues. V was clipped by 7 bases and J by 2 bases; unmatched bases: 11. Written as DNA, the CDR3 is TGTGCCAGCACCTTCTCAGATGGGACAGGCAATCAGCCCCAGCATTTT. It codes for CASTFSDGTGNQPQHF.

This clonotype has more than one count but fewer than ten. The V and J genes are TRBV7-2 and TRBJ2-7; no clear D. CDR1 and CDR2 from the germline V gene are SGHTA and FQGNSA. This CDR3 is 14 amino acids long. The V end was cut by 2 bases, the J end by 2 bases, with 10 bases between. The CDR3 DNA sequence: TGTGCCAGCAGCTTATCCCCTCGTACCTACGAGCAGTACTTC. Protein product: CASSLSPRTYEQYF.

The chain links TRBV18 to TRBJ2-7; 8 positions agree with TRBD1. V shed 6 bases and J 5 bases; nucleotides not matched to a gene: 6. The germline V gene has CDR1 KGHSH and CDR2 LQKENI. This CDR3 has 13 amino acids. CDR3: CASSQGAGNEQYF. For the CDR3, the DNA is TGTGCCAGCTCCCAGGGGGCGGGAAACGAGCAGTACTTC.

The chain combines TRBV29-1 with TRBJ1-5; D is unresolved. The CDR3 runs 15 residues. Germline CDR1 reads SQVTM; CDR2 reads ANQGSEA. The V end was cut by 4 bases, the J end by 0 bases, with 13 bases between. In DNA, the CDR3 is TGCAGCGTTGTCGACGGGAAGGATAGCAATCAGCCCCAGCATTTT. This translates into CSVVDGKDSNQPQHF.

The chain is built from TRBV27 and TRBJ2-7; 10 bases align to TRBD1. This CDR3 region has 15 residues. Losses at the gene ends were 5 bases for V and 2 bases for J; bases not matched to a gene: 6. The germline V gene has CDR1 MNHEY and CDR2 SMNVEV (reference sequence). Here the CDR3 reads CASSAPGQGTYEQYF. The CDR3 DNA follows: TGTGCCAGCAGTGCCCCGGGACAGGGGACCTACGAGCAGTACTTC.

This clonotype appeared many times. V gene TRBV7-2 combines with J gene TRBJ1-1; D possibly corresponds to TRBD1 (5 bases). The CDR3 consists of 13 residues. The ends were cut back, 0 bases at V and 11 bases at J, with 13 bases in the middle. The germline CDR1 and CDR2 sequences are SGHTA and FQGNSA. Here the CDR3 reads CASSLARGAVAFF. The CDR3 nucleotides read TGTGCCAGCAGCTTAGCGAGAGGGGCGGTCGCTTTCTTT.

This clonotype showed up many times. The DNA of the CDR3 is TGTGCCAGCAGTGACTCAGGGGGCGCTGGGGCCAACGTCCTGACTTTC. This sequence encodes CASSDSGGAGANVLTF. The J gene is TRBJ2-6, the V gene TRBV6-4; TRBD1 aligns across 7 bases. The germline gives CDR1 MRHNA, CDR2 SNTAGT. V shed 0 bases and J 2 bases; nucleotides not matched to a gene: 1. The CDR3 length is 16 residues.